Each of the 30 T cell receptor beta chains below was sequenced from the same sample in a study of post-analysis software for immune sequencing data. Every TCR beta cDNA library bore unique molecular identifiers. TCRdb re-called the PCR reads with MiXCR, one entry per CDR3 protein. This table holds 350,000 to 450,000 distinct CDR3 sequences, more than 30% found once. Study observations and caveats: Patients used roughly five TRBV segments, including TRBV5-6, TRBV5-1 and TRBV20-1, more often than controls.

No antigen is known for these receptors. The sequenced sample consisted of blood. These receptors originate from a girl between 2 and 10 years old with multiple sclerosis.

The chain has TRBV15 and TRBJ1-1; no clear D. The CDR3 runs 14 residues. Germline CDR1 reads LNHNV; CDR2 reads YYDKDF (reference sequence). V was clipped by 0 bases and J by 3 bases, with 8 bases between them. For the CDR3, the DNA is TGTGCCACCAGCAGAGATCCCGGGGACACTGAAGCTTTCTTT. Protein sequence: CATSRDPGDTEAFF.

The V gene is TRBV3-1, the J gene TRBJ2-7; maybe TRBD1 (6 bases). Trimming removed 4 bases at V and 5 bases at J, with 15 bases between. The CDR3 is made up of 14 amino acids. In germline, CDR1 is LGHDT, CDR2 YNNKEL (reference sequence). CDR3 residues: CASSLAGVSNEQYF. The CDR3 region has the DNA TGTGCCAGCAGCCTCGCAGGGGTTAGTAACGAGCAGTACTTC.

This clonotype showed up just once. V gene TRBV15 combines with J gene TRBJ1-3; D unresolved. V lost 0 bases to trimming and J lost 0 bases, with 9 bases between them. There are 16 residues in the CDR3. The germline gives CDR1 LNHNV, CDR2 YYDKDF (reference sequence). CDR3 loop: CATSRDWQSSGNTIYF. Here the CDR3 DNA reads TGTGCCACCAGCAGAGATTGGCAGAGCTCTGGAAACACCATATATTTT.

This clonotype was counted between two and nine times. The chain has TRBV10-3 and TRBJ2-7; D is unclear. The length of the CDR3 is 12 residues. Deletions cut 6 bases from V and 5 bases from J, with 11 bases between. Germline CDR1 reads ENHRY; CDR2 reads SYGVKD. CDR3 region: CAISPSRDEQYF. The CDR3 DNA sequence: TGTGCCATCAGCCCTTCAAGGGACGAGCAGTACTTC.

This clonotype was recorded a few times. The rearrangement uses TRBV15 and TRBJ2-7, with D perhaps TRBD1 (6 bases). Germline values: CDR1 LNHNV, CDR2 YYDKDF (reference sequence). The CDR3 covers 14 residues. V was cut by 5 bases and J by 1 base, with 12 bases left in between. Here the CDR3 reads CATSAPGVSYEQYF. CDR3 nucleotides: TGTGCCACCAGCGCACCAGGGGTGTCCTACGAGCAGTACTTC.

This clonotype was seen more than once but under ten times. The V and J genes are TRBV5-4 and TRBJ2-1, with D possibly matching TRBD2 (6 bases). The germline gives CDR1 SGHNT, CDR2 YYREEE (reference sequence). The CDR3 runs to 15 residues. Between the trimmed V and J ends, which lost 2 bases and 0 bases, there was a span of 9 bases. The CDR3 loop is CASSLIGSSYNEQFF. CDR3 nucleotide sequence: TGTGCCAGCAGCTTAATCGGGAGCTCCTACAATGAGCAGTTCTTC. Drawing the rest from reference TRBV5-4 and TRBJ2-1, the complete variable domain is ETGVTQSPTHLIKTRGQQVTLRCSSQSGHNTVSWYQQALGQGPQFIFQYYREEENGRGNFPPRFSGLQFPNYSSELNVNALELDDSALYLCASSLIGSSYNEQFFGPGTRLTVL.

The rearrangement links TRBV4-1 to TRBJ2-7, with 9 bases fitting TRBD2. The CDR3 is 15 residues long. Unmatched junction bases numbered 6, after V lost 4 bases and J lost 2 bases. Germline CDR1 is MGHRA and CDR2 is YSYEKL. This chain's CDR3 is CASSRSTSGAYEQYF. The CDR3 nucleotides read TGCGCCAGCAGCCGGTCGACTAGCGGAGCCTACGAGCAGTACTTC.

This clonotype was observed a handful of times. The chain combines TRBV10-2 with TRBJ1-2; 7 nucleotides align to TRBD1. Germline values: CDR1 WSHSY, CDR2 SAAADI. The CDR3 consists of 10 residues. V was pared by 11 bases and J by 8 bases, with 5 bases of the junction left unmatched. The CDR3: CAGYRGGYTF. CDR3 nucleotides: TGCGCCGGATACAGGGGCGGCTACACCTTC.

This rearrangement joins TRBV12-3 or TRBV12-4 to TRBJ1-6, with 7 nucleotides matching TRBD1. Trimming cost V 5 bases and J 8 bases; bases outside gene matches: 9. CDR3 length: 15 residues. CDR3 region: CASSPGGTFDSPLHF. The CDR3 region has the DNA TGTGCCAGCAGTCCAGGGGGGACATTTGATTCACCCCTCCACTTT.

The chain is built from TRBV20-1 and TRBJ2-6; D not certain. The CDR3 totals 14 residues. Deletions cut 2 bases from V and 6 bases from J, with 11 bases between. CDR1 is DFQATT, CDR2 SNEGSKA, per germline (reference sequence). The CDR3 nucleotides read TGCAGTGCTAGACCAGTAGAAGAGGCCAACGTCCTGACTTTC. Translation: CSARPVEEANVLTF.

This clonotype was recorded a few times. The chain combines TRBV27 with TRBJ2-7; 8 nucleotides agree with TRBD1. Germline values: CDR1 MNHEY, CDR2 SMNVEV (reference sequence). The CDR3 loop spans 14 amino acids. J gave up 2 bases and V 5 bases, and 5 bases lay outside the gene matches. CDR3 loop: CASSPKDRAYEQYF. The CDR3 coding sequence is TGTGCCAGCAGTCCCAAGGACAGGGCCTACGAGCAGTACTTC.

This chain uses TRBV20-1 with TRBJ2-1, with 12 bases matching TRBD2. V shed 2 bases and J 4 bases; nucleotides not matched to a gene: 3. CDR3 length: 15 residues. Germline values: CDR1 DFQATT, CDR2 SNEGSKA (reference sequence). The CDR3 spells CSARSTSGGYNEQFF. The CDR3 DNA sequence: TGCAGTGCTAGATCCACTAGCGGGGGGTACAATGAGCAGTTCTTC.

With regard to this clonotype: A much larger clonotype is one base distant, so this may be a read error. The chain carries TRBV2 and TRBJ2-5; 7 bases line up with TRBD1. CDR1 is SNHLY, CDR2 FYNNEI, per germline. J gave up 2 bases and V 8 bases, and 5 bases lay outside the gene matches. This CDR3 is built from 13 residues. The CDR3 here is CASGRDRQETQYF. The CDR3 DNA sequence: TGTGCCAGCGGCCGGGACAGACAAGAGACCCAGTACTTC.

The chain joins TRBV10-3 to TRBJ2-3; 8 positions match TRBD1. The CDR3 covers 16 residues. The germline V gene encodes CDR1 ENHRY and CDR2 SYGVKD. The ends lost 9 bases at V and 6 bases at J; junction bases unmatched: 17. CDR3 sequence: CAIRSGQGRPSDTQYF. The DNA for the CDR3 is TGTGCCATAAGAAGTGGACAGGGTCGACCCTCGGATACGCAGTATTTT.

This clonotype was observed a single time. The J gene is TRBJ1-4, the V gene TRBV5-1; D not certain. This CDR3 comprises 12 residues. Germline V lookup: CDR1 SGHRS, CDR2 YFSETQ. The ends were cut back, 1 base at V and 6 bases at J, with 4 bases in the middle. The CDR3 sequence: CASSLPDEKLFF. CDR3 coding DNA: TGCGCCAGCAGCTTGCCCGATGAAAAACTGTTTTTT.

The CDR3 DNA sequence: TGTGCCAGCAGCAACAATGCAGATACGCAGTATTTT. This sequence encodes CASSNNADTQYF. This sequence joins TRBV28 and TRBJ2-3; D call uncertain. V was pared by 6 bases and J by 4 bases, with 8 bases between. The CDR3 consists of 12 residues. Per the germline V gene, CDR1 is MDHEN and CDR2 is SYDVKM.

The gene calls are TRBV7-7 and TRBJ2-4; D gene ambiguous. The J call may be in error: the DNA end matches TRBJ2-5 better. The CDR3 extends over 16 amino acids. Germline CDR1 reads SSHAT; CDR2 reads FNYEAQ (reference sequence). The CDR3 here is CASSLSQDRAQETQYF. CDR3 coding DNA: TGTGCCAGCAGCTTAAGTCAGGATAGGGCTCAAGAGACCCAGTACTTC.

Notes on this clonotype: An end of the junction does not agree with germline; a read error may underlie this. This sequence joins TRBV24-1 and TRBJ2-7, with D perhaps given as TRBD1 or TRBD2 (6 bases each). The DNA matches TRBJ2-5 better at its end, which makes the J call doubtful. The CDR3 runs to 16 residues. In germline, CDR1 is KGHDR, CDR2 SFDVKD. CDR3 coding DNA: TGTGCCACCTGTGAATCCCGGGGGCCGTTGGGGGAGACCCAGTACTTC. Protein: CATCESRGPLGETQYF.

CDR3 protein: CASSVFPRRASAPKDSSYEQYF. The CDR3 bases are TGTGCCAGCAGCGTTTTCCCCAGGCGGGCTAGCGCTCCTAAGGACTCGTCCTACGAGCAGTACTTC. This chain joins TRBV9 and TRBJ2-7; possible D gene TRBD2, 6 bases. CDR1 is SGDLS and CDR2 is YYNGEE in the germline V gene. Trimming shortened V by 2 bases and J by 1 base, and 34 bases separated the two germline ends. The CDR3 covers 22 residues.

This clonotype came up many times. The chain employs TRBV6-5 and TRBJ2-1, with 8 bases matching TRBD1. The J segment lost 6 bases and the V segment lost 5 bases, leaving 3 bases of the junction unmatched. The CDR3 sequence is 13 residues long. Germline V lookup: CDR1 MNHEY, CDR2 SVGAGI. CDR3 DNA: TGTGCCAGCAGTCCAACAGGGGGCAATGAGCAGTTCTTC. It encodes CASSPTGGNEQFF.

The gene calls are TRBV29-1 and TRBJ2-1, with D perhaps matching TRBD1 (5 bases). Trimming took 4 bases from V and 9 from J, leaving 10 bases between them. CDR3 length equals 11 residues. Germline CDR1 SQVTM, CDR2 ANQGSEA. CDR3 DNA sequence: TGCAGCGTTGTTGTGGGGCGTGAGCAGTTCTTC. It yields the protein CSVVVGREQFF.

The rearrangement uses TRBV7-8 and TRBJ1-5; D is unclear. Germline CDR1 reads SGHVS; CDR2 reads FQNEAQ. V was shortened by 1 base and J by 7 bases, with 11 bases between the two germline ends. This CDR3 has 14 amino acids. As DNA, the CDR3 is TGTGCCAGCAGCTTAGGAGCCCCTAGACAGCCCCAGCATTTT. This translates into CASSLGAPRQPQHF. The complete variable domain, with remaining parts taken from reference TRBV7-8 and TRBJ1-5, reads GAGVSQSPRYKVAKRGQDVALRCDPISGHVSLFWYQQALGQGPEFLTYFQNEAQLDKSGLPSDRFFAERPEGSVSTLKIQRTQQEDSAVYLCASSLGAPRQPQHFGDGTRLSIL.

This clonotype was counted a few times. The chain links TRBV18 to TRBJ1-6, with D perhaps TRBD1 (5 bases). The germline V gene has CDR1 KGHSH and CDR2 LQKENI. This CDR3 spans 15 amino acids. V lost 3 bases and J lost 2, with 8 bases in between. CDR3 sequence reads: CASSPRGTYNSPLHF. In nucleotides, the CDR3 is TGTGCCAGCTCACCTCGGGGCACCTATAATTCACCCCTCCACTTT.

As DNA, the CDR3 is TGTGCCAGCAGCTTCGGGAAGATTTATGGCTACACCTTC. It is translated as CASSFGKIYGYTF. The chain recombines TRBV13 with TRBJ1-2; D is unclear. With 3 bases removed from V and 5 bases from J, the gap between germline ends came to 10 bases. This CDR3 spans 13 amino acids. CDR1 and CDR2 from the germline V gene are PRHDT and FYEKMQ (reference sequence).

There are many counts of this clonotype. The chain employs TRBV20-1 and TRBJ2-7; 8 bases align to TRBD1. The CDR3 spans 15 residues. J gave up 0 bases and V 5 bases, and 9 bases lay outside the gene matches. CDR1 and CDR2 from the germline V gene are DFQATT and SNEGSKA (reference sequence). CDR3 DNA: TGCAGTGCTCAATACCCGGGACAGGACTCCTACGAGCAGTACTTC. Its protein is CSAQYPGQDSYEQYF.

The chain carries TRBV14 and TRBJ1-4; no clear D gene. Germline lookup yields CDR1 SGHDN and CDR2 FVKESK. This CDR3 is built from 15 residues. V gave up 1 base and J gave up 2 bases, with 8 bases separating them. The CDR3 loop is CASSQVAGTNEKLFF. Here the CDR3 DNA reads TGTGCCAGCAGCCAAGTGGCAGGTACTAATGAAAAACTGTTTTTT.

This clonotype was observed a few times. The J gene is TRBJ2-1, the V gene TRBV6-5; D possibly corresponds to TRBD1 (6 bases). Germline CDR1 reads MNHEY; CDR2 reads SVGAGI. The CDR3 runs to 16 residues. V was clipped by 4 bases and J by 5 bases, with 18 bases between them. The CDR3, as DNA: TGTGCCAGCAGTTCCGTAATGCTCGGACAGAACAATGAGCAGTTCTTC. It codes for CASSSVMLGQNNEQFF.

The chain carries TRBV5-5 and TRBJ2-1, with TRBD2 identical over 14 bases. V shed 2 bases, J shed 4 bases, and the junction held 5 bases outside the gene matches. The CDR3 is made up of 17 amino acids. In germline, CDR1 is SGHKS, CDR2 YYEKEE (reference sequence). CDR3: CASSFRLAGGPYNEQFF. For the CDR3, the DNA is TGTGCCAGCAGCTTCCGACTAGCGGGAGGGCCGTACAATGAGCAGTTCTTC.

The rearrangement uses TRBV28 and TRBJ2-4, with a tentative D call TRBD1 (5 bases). The germline V gene encodes CDR1 MDHEN and CDR2 SYDVKM. The CDR3 spans 13 residues. V was pared by 2 bases and J by 13 bases, with 15 bases between. The CDR3 DNA sequence: TGTGCCAGCAGTTTACAGGGCTTCTACGGGCAGTACTTC. Residues: CASSLQGFYGQYF.

The sample holds one count of this clonotype. V gene TRBV20-1 combines with J gene TRBJ2-5; TRBD2 is a possible D gene (6 bases). Per the germline V gene, CDR1 is DFQATT and CDR2 is SNEGSKA (reference sequence). The CDR3 consists of 12 residues. The V and J ends lost 5 bases and 5 bases respectively, with 12 bases between them. Here the CDR3 reads CSAFTGGETQYF. The CDR3 DNA follows: TGCAGTGCTTTCACTGGGGGGGAGACCCAGTACTTC.